Listed below are T cell receptor beta chains from one sample, sequenced in a study of OX40 agonist ivuxolimab in advanced cancers. The protocol was immunoSEQ multiplex PCR, while the TCRdb copy is restricted to in-frame clones and leaves out a portion. Counted here are 70,000 to 100,000 clones, just over 85% occurring once; the ten biggest clones make up less than 2%. The sample consisted of CD4+ or CD8+ T cells sorted from blood, taken in a trial of the OX40 agonist ivuxolimab. The receptors here all came from an adult with an advanced solid tumor such as melanoma, head and neck, liver or kidney cancer. CDR3s include the opening cysteine and the closing phenylalanine or tryptophan. A D gene is named only where the DNA matches it firmly. Expanded clones are given a class, and other clones once, few, many or no size at all.

NA,NA,TRBV11-2,TRBJ2-1,CASSLGLSQNNEQFF,TGTGCCAGCAGCTTAGGCCTGTCACAAAACAATGAGCAGTTCTTC
TRBD1,NA,TRBV28,TRBJ2-7,CASSWVGQGAYEQYF,TGTGCCAGCAGTTGGGTGGGACAGGGGGCCTACGAGCAGTACTTC
NA,NA,TRBV7-9,TRBJ2-7,CASSLSTGTLTEQYF,TGTGCCAGCAGCTTGTCCACCGGGACCCTCACCGAGCAGTACTTC
TRBD1,NA,TRBV7-9,TRBJ2-2,CASSAPYRQGPLDPGELFF,TGTGCCAGCAGCGCCCCCTACCGACAGGGACCACTCGACCCCGGGGAGCTGTTTTTT
TRBD2,NA,TRBV18,TRBJ2-1,CASSPGTSGANNEQFF,TGTGCCAGCTCACCAGGGACTAGCGGGGCCAACAATGAGCAGTTCTTC
NA,NA,TRBV29-1,TRBJ1-2,CSTNLGVGYGYTF,TGCAGCACAAACCTCGGGGTAGGGTATGGCTACACCTTC
NA,NA,TRBV6-5,TRBJ1-2,CASSYNRGGSYGYTF,TGTGCCAGCAGTTATAATAGGGGGGGCAGCTATGGCTACACCTTC
NA,NA,TRBV7-8,TRBJ2-7,CASSLTVRYEQYF,TGTGCCAGCAGCTTAACGGTCAGATACGAGCAGTACTTC
NA,NA,TRBV18,TRBJ2-1,CASSFLAGGDEQFF,TGTGCCAGCTCGTTTTTAGCAGGAGGGGATGAGCAGTTCTTC
TRBD1,few,TRBV19,TRBJ1-1,CASSVSTGATEAFF,TGTGCCAGTAGTGTATCGACAGGGGCCACTGAAGCTTTCTTT
TRBD1,NA,TRBV5-1,TRBJ1-2,CASSLDRDSYTF,TGCGCCAGCAGCTTAGACAGGGATAGCTACACCTTC
TRBD2,NA,TRBV7-8,TRBJ2-1,CASSLGTSGNNEQFF,TGTGCCAGCAGCTTAGGGACTAGCGGAAACAATGAGCAGTTCTTC
NA,once,TRBV10-2,TRBJ2-1,CASSGLTGGSYNEQFF,TGCGCCAGCAGTGGCCTTACCGGGGGCTCCTACAATGAGCAGTTCTTC
NA,NA,TRBV7-9,TRBJ2-5,CASSLAGETQYF,TGTGCCAGCAGCTTAGCGGGGGAGACCCAGTACTTC
TRBD2,NA,TRBV7-7,TRBJ2-5,CASSLGTRETQYF,TGTGCTAGCAGCTTGGGGACTAGGGAGACCCAGTACTTC
NA,NA,TRBV5-1,TRBJ2-2,CASSLAYPGELFF,TGCGCCAGCAGCTTGGCCTACCCCGGGGAGCTGTTTTTT
TRBD2,NA,TRBV28,TRBJ2-5,CASSLTSGRETQYF,TGTGCCAGCAGTTTGACTAGCGGGAGAGAGACCCAGTACTTC
NA,NA,TRBV30,TRBJ2-7,CAWSLSYEQYF,TGTGCCTGGTCACTAAGCTACGAGCAGTACTTC
NA,few,TRBV20-1,TRBJ1-1,CSARDSYEAFF,TGCAGTGCTAGAGATAGTTATGAAGCTTTCTTT
TRBD2,NA,TRBV28,TRBJ2-2,CAAGSGSGNTGELFF,TGTGCCGCGGGCAGCGGGAGTGGGAACACCGGGGAGCTGTTTTTT
NA,once,TRBV6-1,TRBJ2-1,CASSEASRLTKKVF,TGTGCCAGCAGTGAAGCATCGCGGCTCACGAAAAAGGTCTTC
TRBD1,NA,TRBV7-9,TRBJ1-2,CASSLGGTGRNYGYTF,TGTGCCAGCAGCTTAGGTGGGACAGGGAGGAACTATGGCTACACCTTC
NA,NA,TRBV4-1,TRBJ2-3,CASSQDSRTASDTQYF,TGCGCCAGCAGCCAAGATTCCCGGACGGCGTCAGATACGCAGTATTTT
TRBD2,NA,TRBV5-1,TRBJ2-3,CASSSFRGRADTQYF,TGCGCCAGCAGCTCCTTTCGCGGGAGGGCAGATACGCAGTATTTT
NA,NA,TRBV5-1,TRBJ1-1,CASIRDTGDTEAFF,TGCGCCAGCATCCGGGACACTGGGGACACTGAAGCTTTCTTT
TRBD2,NA,TRBV9,TRBJ2-7,CASSVHGTSDYEQYF,TGTGCCAGCAGCGTACATGGGACTAGCGACTACGAGCAGTACTTC
NA,NA,TRBV7-3,TRBJ1-1,CASSLGDGTEAFF,TGTGCCAGCAGCTTAGGGGACGGTACTGAAGCTTTCTTT
TRBD2,NA,TRBV18,TRBJ2-7,CASGEREWLAEQYF,TGTGCCAGCGGAGAGCGGGAGTGGCTGGCCGAGCAGTACTTC
NA,few,TRBV2,TRBJ1-1,CASSDEGQNTEAFF,TGTGCCAGCAGTGATGAGGGACAGAACACTGAAGCTTTCTTT
TRBD1,NA,TRBV7-2,TRBJ2-7,CASSLGQGAYEQYF,TGTGCCAGCAGCTTAGGACAGGGAGCATACGAGCAGTACTTC
NA,NA,TRBV4-1,TRBJ1-5,CASSQDGRNQPQHF,TGCGCCAGCAGCCAAGATGGACGCAATCAGCCCCAGCATTTT
TRBD2,NA,TRBV7-6,TRBJ2-7,CASSLDSGRFNEQYF,TGTGCCAGCAGCTTAGACAGCGGGAGGTTCAACGAGCAGTACTTC
NA,NA,TRBV10-2,TRBJ1-4,CASMTGEKLFF,TGCGCCAGCATGACTGGTGAAAAACTGTTTTTT
NA,NA,TRBV7-2,TRBJ2-7,CASSLQRSRQYF,TGTGCCAGCAGCCTTCAGAGATCAAGGCAGTACTTC
NA,NA,TRBV11-3,TRBJ2-3,CASSTGSTDTQYF,TGTGCCAGCAGTACCGGGAGCACAGATACGCAGTATTTT
TRBD2,NA,TRBV15,TRBJ2-7,CATSRGGTSGYEQYF,TGTGCCACCAGCAGAGGAGGGACTAGCGGCTACGAGCAGTACTTC